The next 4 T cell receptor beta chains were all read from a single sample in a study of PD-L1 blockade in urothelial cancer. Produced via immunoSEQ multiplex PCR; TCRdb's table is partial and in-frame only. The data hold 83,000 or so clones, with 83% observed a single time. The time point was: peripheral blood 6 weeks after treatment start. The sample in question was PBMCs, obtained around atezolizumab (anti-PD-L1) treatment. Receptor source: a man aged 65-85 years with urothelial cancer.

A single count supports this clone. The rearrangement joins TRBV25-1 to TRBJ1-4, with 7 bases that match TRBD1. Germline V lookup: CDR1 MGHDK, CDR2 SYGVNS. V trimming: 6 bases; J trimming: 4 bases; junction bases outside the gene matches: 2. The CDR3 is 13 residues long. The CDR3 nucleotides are TGTGCCAGCAGGGGACAGTTTAATGAAAAACTGTTTTTT. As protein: CASRGQFNEKLFF.

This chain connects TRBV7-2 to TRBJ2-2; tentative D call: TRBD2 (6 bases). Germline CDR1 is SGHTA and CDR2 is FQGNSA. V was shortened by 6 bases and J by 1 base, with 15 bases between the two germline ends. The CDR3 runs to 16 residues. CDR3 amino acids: CASSNLAIRNTGELFF. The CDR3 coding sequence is TGTGCCAGCAGTAACCTAGCGATACGGAACACCGGGGAGCTGTTTTTT.

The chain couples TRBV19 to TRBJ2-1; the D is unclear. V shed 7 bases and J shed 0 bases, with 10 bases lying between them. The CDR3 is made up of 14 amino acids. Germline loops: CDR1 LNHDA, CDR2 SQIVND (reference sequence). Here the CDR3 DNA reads TGTGCCAGTATCGGGTCGAGCTCCTACAATGAGCAGTTCTTC. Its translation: CASIGSSSYNEQFF. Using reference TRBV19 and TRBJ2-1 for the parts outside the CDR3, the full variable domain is DGGITQSPKYLFRKEGQNVTLSCEQNLNHDAMYWYRQDPGQGLRLIYYSQIVNDFQKGDIAEGYSVSREKKESFPLTVTSAQKNPTAFYLCASIGSSSYNEQFFGPGTRLTVL.

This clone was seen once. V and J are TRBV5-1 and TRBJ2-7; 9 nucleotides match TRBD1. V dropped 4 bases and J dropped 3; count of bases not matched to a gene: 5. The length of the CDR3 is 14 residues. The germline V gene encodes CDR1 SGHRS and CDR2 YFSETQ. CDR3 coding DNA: TGCGCCAGCAGCATTGGGACAGGGAACTACGAGCAGTACTTC. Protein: CASSIGTGNYEQYF.